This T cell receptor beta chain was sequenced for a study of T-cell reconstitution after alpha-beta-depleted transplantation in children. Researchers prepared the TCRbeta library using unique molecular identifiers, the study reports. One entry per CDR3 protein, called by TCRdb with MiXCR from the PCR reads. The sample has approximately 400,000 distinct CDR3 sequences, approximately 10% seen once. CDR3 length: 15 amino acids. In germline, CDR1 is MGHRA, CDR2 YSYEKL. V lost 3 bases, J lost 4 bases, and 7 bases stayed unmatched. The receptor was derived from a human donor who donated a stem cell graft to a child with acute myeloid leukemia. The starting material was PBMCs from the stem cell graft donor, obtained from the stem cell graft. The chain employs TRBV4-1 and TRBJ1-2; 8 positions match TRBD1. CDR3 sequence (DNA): TGCGCCAGCAGCCACCCCGGACAGGGCCGCTATGGCTACACCTTC. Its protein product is CASSHPGQGRYGYTF.